This TCR beta chain was found in a study of shared clonotypes between healthy human individuals. Findings of the study overall: Non-shared clonotypes showed lower generation probabilities than clonotypes common to all four donors. Between a handful of donors, naive CD4 clonotypes were shared at a level of about 5%.

The table came from immunoSEQ multiplex PCR; TCRdb's copy has only in-frame clones and leaves some out. Here the sample spans approximately 2.4 million clones, 90% to 97% being singletons. Caucasian adults living in Nashville, Tennessee, provided all samples. Naive CD45RA+ and memory CD45RA-negative subsets were split from CD4+ cells. For this clone: The antigen is not known.

V was pared by 2 bases and J by 0 bases, with 11 bases between. The germline V gene encodes CDR1 LNHNV and CDR2 YYDKDF (reference sequence). This CDR3 has 15 amino acids. This TCR was sampled from a man between 18 and 35 years old in good health. Specimen: naive CD4+ T cells sorted from blood. The subset is: CD45RA+ positively selected. V gene TRBV15 combines with J gene TRBJ2-7, with no clear D. The DNA of the CDR3 is TGTGCCACCAGCAGAACTTCCGACCTCTCCTACGAGCAGTACTTC. This encodes CATSRTSDLSYEQYF. Drawing the rest from reference TRBV15 and TRBJ2-7, the complete variable domain is DAMVIQNPRYQVTQFGKPVTLSCSQTLNHNVMYWYQQKSSQAPKLLFHYYDKDFNNEADTPDNFQSRRPNTSFCFLDIRSPGLGDTAMYLCATSRTSDLSYEQYFGPGTRLTVT.